Reported below is one T cell receptor (beta chain). As yet, its antigen is unknown. This record belongs to a study of CD8+CD57+ T cells in acquired aplastic anemia. Notes on the study in general: Patients shared just under 30 CD8+ CDR3 sequences with controls.

CDR3 and TCR beta VDJ profiling relied on a genomic DNA template. MiXCR, applied by TCRdb to the reads, yields one record per CDR3 protein. The sample yields approximately 200,000 distinct CDR3 sequences, around half seen once. The source material was sorted CD4+, CD8+, or CD8+CD57+ T cells (not recorded which) from PBMCs. The clonotype comes from a human donor in good health, serving as a control.

This CDR3 reads CSVPRHTEAFF. The CDR3 region has the DNA TGCAGCGTCCCTCGACACACTGAAGCTTTCTTT. This sequence joins TRBV29-1 and TRBJ1-1; D is uncertain. Trimming left V 6 bases short and J 3 bases short, with 8 bases between. The CDR3 runs to 11 residues. Germline V gene sequence: CDR1 SQVTM, CDR2 ANQGSEA.